This T cell receptor (beta chain) is from a study of CD8 T cells in ankylosing spondylitis. Findings and limits, study-wide: Under 10 highly homologous variants formed a TCR beta motif that appeared characteristic of ankylosing spondylitis blood. Past research had described some motif variants in reactive arthritis synovial fluid and blood. Disease-associated clones were reportedly significantly overrepresented in matched ankylosing spondylitis synovial fluid.

Germline V gene sequence: CDR1 DFQATT, CDR2 SNEGSKA (reference sequence). This CDR3 is 16 amino acids long. Details on this clonotype: Its matching antigen is unknown.

With molecular barcodes, quantitative 5'-RACE was used to make the TCR beta libraries. TCRdb re-called the 5' RACE reads through MiXCR, storing one row per CDR3 protein. Altogether over 100,000 distinct CDR3 sequences are present, about an eighth being singletons, with the ten largest covering about 4%. V gene TRBV20-1 combines with J gene TRBJ1-5; no firm D call. The receptor was isolated from a female donor with ankylosing spondylitis or in good health (not recorded which). Sequencing input: blood, either unsorted or a sorted T cell fraction (not recorded which). The CDR3 region has the DNA TGCTGCGCTAGAGATCGTAGGGCCACGAGCAATCAGCCCCAGCATTTT. Encoded protein: CCARDRRATSNQPQHF.